The clone carrying this T cell receptor beta chain was counted only a few times. Its antigen is undetermined. When replicate PCRs were run on sorted subsets, they used about 200 ng DNA, approximately 27,000 T cell genomes. Assay: immunoSEQ multiplex PCR; the TCRdb copy retains only in-frame clones and omits some. The repertoire holds some 980,000 clones, about three quarters seen once, with approximately 1.5% in the top ten. This sample is part of a study of shared clonotypes between healthy human individuals. Across the study: For every donor, three CD4 naive, three CD4 memory, two CD8 naive and one CD8 memory plates were used.

The CDR3 has 17 residues. The ends were cut back, 2 bases at V and 4 bases at J, with 20 bases in the middle. Germline values: CDR1 KGHSH, CDR2 LQKENI. Findings of the study overall: Inspection by rarefaction showed sorted-subset sequencing to be incomplete despite large depth. Naive subsets usually exceeded memory subsets in estimated richness.

Material: memory CD4+ T cells sorted from blood. Subset given: CD45RA-negative fraction. The V and J genes are TRBV18 and TRBJ1-1; no reliable D call. This receptor was identified in a man aged 18 to 29 in good health. The CDR3 loop is CASSPTSLAGRGTEAFF. In DNA, the CDR3 is TGTGCCAGCTCACCAACGTCCCTGGCAGGCCGGGGCACTGAAGCTTTCTTT.